This T cell receptor beta chain was sequenced during a study of identical twins. This clonotype has more than one count but fewer than ten. Its antigen is undetermined. TCRdb redid the calling of the 5' RACE reads with MiXCR, one entry per CDR3 protein. The table lists approximately 1.8 million distinct CDR3 sequences, about 31% of them singletons, with 0.27% in the top ten. General study points: Beta out-of-frame sequences displayed a weaker excess of sharing between twins.

CDR3 length equals 13 residues. The germline V gene has CDR1 MNHEY and CDR2 SMNVEV (reference sequence). V lost 6 bases and J 5 bases, leaving 14 bases between the germline ends. The sequencing input was cord blood. This chain connects TRBV27 to TRBJ2-7; tentative D call: TRBD2 (7 bases). This clonotype originated in a newborn girl in good health. In nucleotides, the CDR3 is TGTGCCAGCAGCTGGGGGGGGCAACACGAGCAGTACTTC. Its protein product is CASSWGGQHEQYF.